These T cell receptor beta chains were read from a single sample in a study of T-cell reconstitution after alpha-beta-depleted transplantation in children. TCRdb redid the calling of the PCR reads with MiXCR, one entry per CDR3 protein. Altogether some 600,000 distinct CDR3 sequences are present, roughly 13% being singletons, with the ten largest covering around 2.2%. Sample: PBMCs, mostly from graft donor cells, taken 360 days after TCRalphabeta/CD19-depleted stem cell transplant. The receptor source for this set is a male patient under 18 who had a stem cell transplant for acute myeloid leukemia, so the T cells may come from the graft donor. Each CDR3 is given with its conserved first and last residue. D genes are given only for firm matches. The size field is filled for only some rows; it gives once, few, many or a size class.

CDR3nt: TGTGCCAGCAGCAAAGGGGGTTATAGTCCCACGCCTAGCACAGATACGCAGTATTTT; CDR3aa: CASSKGGYSPTPSTDTQYF; j_gene: TRBJ2-3; d_gene: .; v_gene: TRBV21-1; abundance: few
CDR3nt: TGTGCTAGCAGCCCTATAGGCGGGGTGCCAGCGTGGGGAAACACCGGGGAGCTGTTTTTT; CDR3aa: CASSPIGGVPAWGNTGELFF; j_gene: TRBJ2-2; d_gene: .; v_gene: TRBV7-7; abundance: .
CDR3nt: TGTGCCAGCTCACCAGGACTAGCGCCCCCCGGAGAGACCCAGTACTTC; CDR3aa: CASSPGLAPPGETQYF; j_gene: TRBJ2-5; d_gene: TRBD2; v_gene: TRBV18; abundance: few
CDR3nt: TGTGCCAGCAGCCCTACTTGGGGTGAGCAGTTCTTC; CDR3aa: CASSPTWGEQFF; j_gene: TRBJ2-1; d_gene: .; v_gene: TRBV7-9; abundance: few
CDR3nt: TGTGCCAGCAGTCCACCGTGGTACGAGCAGTACTTC; CDR3aa: CASSPPWYEQYF; j_gene: TRBJ2-7; d_gene: .; v_gene: TRBV6-2/TRBV6-3; abundance: few
CDR3nt: TGTGCCAGCAGCTTACAGGGGGCCAGGTTCACAGATACGCAGTATTTT; CDR3aa: CASSLQGARFTDTQYF; j_gene: TRBJ2-3; d_gene: TRBD1; v_gene: TRBV7-2; abundance: few
CDR3nt: TGTGCCAGCATTTGGACTAGCGGGAGCGATGAGCAGTTCTTC; CDR3aa: CASIWTSGSDEQFF; j_gene: TRBJ2-1; d_gene: TRBD2; v_gene: TRBV12-3/TRBV12-4; abundance: few
CDR3nt: TGTGCCAGCAGCACAAGCGGCTACACCTTC; CDR3aa: CASSTSGYTF; j_gene: TRBJ1-2; d_gene: .; v_gene: TRBV7-9; abundance: .
CDR3nt: TGTGCCATCGGGGCTAGCGGGAGGAAACACTACAATGAGCAGTTCTTC; CDR3aa: CAIGASGRKHYNEQFF; j_gene: TRBJ2-1; d_gene: TRBD2; v_gene: TRBV15; abundance: many
CDR3nt: TGCAGTGCTAGAAAACTAGGCACCGGGGAGCTGTTTTTT; CDR3aa: CSARKLGTGELFF; j_gene: TRBJ2-2; d_gene: .; v_gene: TRBV20-1; abundance: many
CDR3nt: TGCAGCGTTGGGAGGGGGGCACATGGAAACACCATATATTTT; CDR3aa: CSVGRGAHGNTIYF; j_gene: TRBJ1-3; d_gene: .; v_gene: TRBV29-1; abundance: few
CDR3nt: TGTGCCAGCAGCCTCAGAAGCGGGGAGACCCAGTACTTC; CDR3aa: CASSLRSGETQYF; j_gene: TRBJ2-5; d_gene: .; v_gene: TRBV7-3; abundance: few
CDR3nt: TGCAGTGCTGGGGGAAGACTAGCGACTTCCTACGAGCAGTACTTC; CDR3aa: CSAGGRLATSYEQYF; j_gene: TRBJ2-7; d_gene: TRBD2; v_gene: TRBV20-1; abundance: few